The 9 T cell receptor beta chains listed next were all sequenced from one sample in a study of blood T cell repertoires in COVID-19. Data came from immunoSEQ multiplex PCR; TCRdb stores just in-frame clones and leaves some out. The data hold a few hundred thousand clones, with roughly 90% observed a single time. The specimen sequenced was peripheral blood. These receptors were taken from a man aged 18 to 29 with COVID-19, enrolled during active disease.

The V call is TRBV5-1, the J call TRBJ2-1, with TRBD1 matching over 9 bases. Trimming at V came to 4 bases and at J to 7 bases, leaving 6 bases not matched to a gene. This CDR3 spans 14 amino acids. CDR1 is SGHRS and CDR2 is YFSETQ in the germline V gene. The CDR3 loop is CASSAGQGLNEQFF. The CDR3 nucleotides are TGCGCCAGCAGCGCGGGACAGGGCCTGAATGAGCAGTTCTTC.

As DNA, the CDR3 is TGTGCCAGCAGCTCTAGCGGGGGGGCCGGAGAGCAGTACTTC. Its translation is CASSSSGGAGEQYF. V usage is TRBV11-3 and J usage is TRBJ2-7, with TRBD2 identical over 12 bases. V shed 4 bases and J 7 bases; nucleotides not matched to a gene: 5. The CDR3 consists of 14 residues. Germline loops: CDR1 SGHNT, CDR2 YENEEA.

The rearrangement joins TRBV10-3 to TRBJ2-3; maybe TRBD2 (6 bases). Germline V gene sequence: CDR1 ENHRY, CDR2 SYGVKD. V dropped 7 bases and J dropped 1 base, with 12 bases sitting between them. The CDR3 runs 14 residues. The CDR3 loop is CAIKAGRGTDTQYF. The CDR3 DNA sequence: TGTGCCATCAAGGCCGGGAGAGGCACAGATACGCAGTATTTT.

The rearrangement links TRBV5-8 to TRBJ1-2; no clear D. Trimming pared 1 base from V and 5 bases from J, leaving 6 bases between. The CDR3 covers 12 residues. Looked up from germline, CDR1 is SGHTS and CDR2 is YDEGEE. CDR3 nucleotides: TGTGCCAGCAGCTTGTACGGGTATGGCTACACCTTC. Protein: CASSLYGYGYTF.

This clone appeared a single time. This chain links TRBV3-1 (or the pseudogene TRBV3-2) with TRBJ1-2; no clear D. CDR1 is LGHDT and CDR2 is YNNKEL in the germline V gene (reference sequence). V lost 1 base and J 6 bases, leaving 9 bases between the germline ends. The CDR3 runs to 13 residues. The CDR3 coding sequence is TGTGCCAGCAGCCAAGTGGGAGACGATGGCTACACCTTC. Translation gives CASSQVGDDGYTF.

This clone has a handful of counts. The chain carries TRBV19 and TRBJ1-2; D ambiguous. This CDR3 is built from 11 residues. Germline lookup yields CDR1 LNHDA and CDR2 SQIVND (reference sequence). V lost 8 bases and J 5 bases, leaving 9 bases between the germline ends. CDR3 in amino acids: CASQAGYGYTF. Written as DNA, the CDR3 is TGTGCCAGTCAAGCAGGTTATGGCTACACCTTC.

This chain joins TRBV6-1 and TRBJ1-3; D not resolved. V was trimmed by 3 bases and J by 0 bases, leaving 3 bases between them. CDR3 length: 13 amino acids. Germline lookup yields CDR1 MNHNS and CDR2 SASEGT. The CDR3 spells CASSDGSGNTIYF. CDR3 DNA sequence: TGTGCCAGCAGTGACGGCTCTGGAAACACCATATATTTT.

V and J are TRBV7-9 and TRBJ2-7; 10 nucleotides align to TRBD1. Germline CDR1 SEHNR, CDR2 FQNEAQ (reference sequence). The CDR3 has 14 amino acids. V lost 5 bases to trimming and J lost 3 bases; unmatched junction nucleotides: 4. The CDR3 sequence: CASSVRDRGYEQYF. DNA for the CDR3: TGTGCCAGCAGCGTCCGGGACAGGGGCTACGAGCAGTACTTC.

CDR3 sequence (DNA): TGTGCCAGCAGCTGGGACTTGCTCATTGCTGAGCAGTACTTC. Its protein product is CASSWDLLIAEQYF. The chain couples TRBV7-9 to TRBJ2-7; D perhaps matches TRBD2 (6 bases). This CDR3 contains 14 residues. The germline V gene encodes CDR1 SEHNR and CDR2 FQNEAQ (reference sequence). V gave up 4 bases and J gave up 7 bases, with 17 bases separating them.